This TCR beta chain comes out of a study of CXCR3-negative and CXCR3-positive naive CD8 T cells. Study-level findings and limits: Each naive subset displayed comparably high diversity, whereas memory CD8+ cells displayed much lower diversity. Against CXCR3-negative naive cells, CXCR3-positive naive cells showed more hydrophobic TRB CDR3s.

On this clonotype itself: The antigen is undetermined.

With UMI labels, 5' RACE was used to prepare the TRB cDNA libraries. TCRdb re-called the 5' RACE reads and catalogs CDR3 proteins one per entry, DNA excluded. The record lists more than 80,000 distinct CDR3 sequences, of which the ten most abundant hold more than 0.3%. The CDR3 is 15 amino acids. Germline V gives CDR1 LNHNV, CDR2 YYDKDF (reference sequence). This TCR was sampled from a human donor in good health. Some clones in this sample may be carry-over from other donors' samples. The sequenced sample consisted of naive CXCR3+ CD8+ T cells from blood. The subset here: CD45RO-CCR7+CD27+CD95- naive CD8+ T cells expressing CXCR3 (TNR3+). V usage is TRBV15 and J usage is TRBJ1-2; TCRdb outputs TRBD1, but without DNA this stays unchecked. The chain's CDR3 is CATSRDVRGREGYTF.